Sequencing of this TCR beta chain was carried out in a study of blood T cell repertoires in COVID-19. Study as a whole: From T cells, B-cell-depleted T cells, or PBMCs came the material, which was cDNA or gDNA.

V gave up 4 bases and J gave up 4 bases, with 10 bases separating them. The CDR3 sequence is 13 residues long. The V gene's germline CDR1 is SSHAT and CDR2 FNYEAQ (reference sequence). Recruits, aged roughly 18 to 100 years, lived in 24 US areas. Produced via immunoSEQ multiplex PCR; TCRdb's table is partial and in-frame only. Among more than 350,000 clones, roughly nine tenths were seen once, and the ten largest hold roughly 1%. Sequencing used PBMCs or T cells enriched from blood (not recorded which). The receptor comes from a man between 18 and 35 years old who had recovered from COVID-19. The V and J genes are TRBV7-7 and TRBJ2-5, with D possibly TRBD2 on 6 matching bases. The DNA for the CDR3 is TGTGCCAGCAGCTACGGGACTCGAGAGACCCAGTACTTC. It yields the protein CASSYGTRETQYF.